A single sample is the source of the 21 T cell receptor beta chains below, sequenced in a study of tissue T cells after allogeneic stem cell transplantation. Assay: immunoSEQ multiplex PCR; the TCRdb copy retains only in-frame clones and omits some. Of about 21,000 clones in the sample, approximately 70% were seen once. The sequenced sample was blood. Every receptor here comes from a female BALB/c mouse in good health. The MHC haplotype recorded for the strain is H2-d.

Note on this clone: Gene labels here are mouse ones. The CDR3 end lies 1 residue beyond the end of the read and is filled in from the germline J gene. The gene calls are TRBV4 and TRBJ2-1; no reliable D call. CDR1 is LGHDT, CDR2 YNNKQL, per germline (reference sequence). This CDR3 is 11 amino acids long. The germline V and J ends were trimmed by 8 bases and 4 bases, with 6 bases remaining between them. The CDR3 here is CASVGYAEQFF. Partial CDR3 DNA: TGTGCCAGCGTGGGTTATGCTGAGCAGTTC.

Of note for this clone: Gene names refer to mouse genes. The DNA read from the CDR3 is TGTGCCAGCGGTGATGCTGACTGGGGGGCCTCTTATGAACAGTAC. Protein: CASGDADWGASYEQY. The entire CDR3 protein reads CASGDADWGASYEQYF. The chain links TRBV13-2 to TRBJ2-7; 10 positions agree with TRBD2. The CDR3 end lies 1 residue beyond the end of the read and is filled in from the germline J gene. The CDR3 consists of 16 residues. The V segment lost 0 bases and the J segment 4 bases; nucleotides outside the gene matches: 7. Germline CDR1 NNHNN, CDR2 SYGAGS (reference sequence).

Worth noting for this clone: Gene names and germline refer to mouse. The sequence runs out 1 residue before the end of the CDR3; the remainder is reconstructed from the germline J gene. The rearrangement joins TRBV13-3 to TRBJ2-5; 11 nucleotides align to TRBD2. Germline CDR1 NNHDY, CDR2 SYVADS. V lost 3 bases and J lost 6; bases outside the gene matches: 6. The CDR3 totals 15 residues. CDR3 bases read: TGTGCCAGCAGTGGGACTGGGGGGAATGGTGACACCCAGTAC. Translated: CASSGTGGNGDTQY. In full, the CDR3 reads CASSGTGGNGDTQYF.

A word on this clone: Gene names refer to mouse genes. The CDR3 extends 1 residue past the end of the read, so its final part is completed from the germline J gene. The chain carries TRBV19 and TRBJ2-4; D is perhaps TRBD1 (6 bases). Germline-derived CDR1 and CDR2 are FNHDT and SITEND (reference sequence). Trimming took off 1 base at V and 0 bases at J, with 12 bases between the two ends. This CDR3 is 16 amino acids long. CDR3 region: CASSIRQGTSQNTLYF. The CDR3 bases that were read are TGTGCCAGCAGTATACGGCAGGGGACCAGTCAAAACACCTTGTAC.

On this clone: Genes and germline come from the mouse. The CDR3 here is CSSRQGANSDYTF. The sequenced part of the CDR3 DNA is TGTAGTTCTAGACAGGGGGCAAACTCCGACTACACC. The chain combines TRBV30 with TRBJ1-2, with 7 bases identical to TRBD1. The CDR3 end falls 1 residue outside the read, so it is completed with the germline J gene. The CDR3 sequence is 13 residues long. Losses at the gene ends were 2 bases for V and 0 bases for J; bases not matched to a gene: 0. The germline V gene encodes CDR1 SQVVS and CDR2 ANEGSEA.

About this clone itself: Gene names and germline refer to mouse. The read gets to within 1 residue of the CDR3 end, and the germline J gene fills in the rest. This sequence joins TRBV1 and TRBJ2-1; 13 bases map to TRBD2. Germline CDR1 NSQYPW, CDR2 LRSPGD (reference sequence). The CDR3 sequence is 14 residues long. Trimming cost V 3 bases and J 7 bases; bases outside gene matches: 0. The CDR3 DNA, read in part, is TGCACCTGCAGTGCGGACTGGGGGGGCGCTGAGCAGTTC. Its translation: CTCSADWGGAEQF. The CDR3, in full, reads CTCSADWGGAEQFF.

This clone was recorded a few times. Genes here carry mouse names. The CDR3 DNA, read in part, is TGTGCCAGCGGTGATCCCGGGACTGGGGGGGTTGAACAGTAC. This translates into CASGDPGTGGVEQY. The entire CDR3 is CASGDPGTGGVEQYF. V and J are TRBV13-2 and TRBJ2-7; 13 bases fit TRBD2. The read is 1 residue too short to cover the CDR3 end, so that end is filled in from the germline J gene. The CDR3 length is 15 residues. The V gene's germline CDR1 is NNHNN and CDR2 SYGAGS (reference sequence). Trimming took 1 base from V and 6 from J; bases not matched to a gene: 4.

This clone showed up just a few times. Genes here carry mouse names. The read is 1 residue too short to cover the CDR3 end, so that end is filled in from the germline J gene. V is TRBV24 and J is TRBJ2-7, with 12 bases identical to TRBD2. The J segment lost 0 bases and the V segment lost 4 bases, leaving 1 base of the junction unmatched. Looked up from germline, CDR1 is KGHTA and CDR2 is FRNEEI. The CDR3 has 15 residues. The DNA read from the CDR3 is TGTGCCAGCAGTCAGGACTGGGGGGGCTCCTATGAACAGTAC. This sequence encodes CASSQDWGGSYEQY. In full, the CDR3 is CASSQDWGGSYEQYF.

Of note for this clone: The genes are named according to mouse. The read falls 1 residue short of the CDR3 end, and the missing part is taken from the germline J gene. V is TRBV19 and J is TRBJ1-4, with 10 bases matching TRBD1. Unmatched junction bases numbered 4, after V lost 4 bases and J lost 4 bases. The CDR3 is 15 amino acids. Looked up from germline, CDR1 is FNHDT and CDR2 is SITEND (reference sequence). Here the CDR3 reads CASSLRDRGNERLFF. The part of the CDR3 DNA that was read is TGTGCCAGCAGTCTCCGGGACAGGGGCAACGAAAGATTATTT.

As for this clone: Here the gene names and germline are mouse. The read falls 1 residue short of the CDR3 end, and the missing part is taken from the germline J gene. This chain joins TRBV20 and TRBJ1-3, with a weak D call TRBD1 (5 bases). The V end was cut by 1 base, the J end by 3 bases, with 10 bases between. CDR3 size: 14 residues. Looked up from germline, CDR1 is GFQATS and CDR2 is STVNSAI. This chain's CDR3 is CGARAGGIGNTLYF. The covered CDR3 bases are TGTGGTGCTAGGGCGGGGGGAATTGGAAATACGCTCTAT.

In the case of this clone: One junction end does not reproduce the germline sequence, and a read error may be involved. Gene names refer to mouse genes. The read finishes 1 residue shy of the CDR3 end, and the germline J gene is used to complete it. This chain links TRBV13-1 with TRBJ2-7; 8 positions agree with TRBD2. CDR3 size: 15 residues. The germline V gene encodes CDR1 NSHNY and CDR2 SYGAGN. The CDR3 sequence: CASGDVLGDSYEQYF. The part of the CDR3 DNA that was read is TGTGCCAGCGGTGATGTACTGGGGGACTCCTATGAACAGTAC.

A note on this clone: Genes and germline are mouse. The sequence runs out 1 residue before the end of the CDR3; the remainder is reconstructed from the germline J gene. V gene TRBV31 combines with J gene TRBJ2-1, with TRBD1 matching 9 bases. Germline CDR1 is GKSSPN and CDR2 is SITVG. V lost 3 bases to trimming and J lost 2 bases; unmatched junction nucleotides: 2. The CDR3 spans 14 residues. The CDR3 is CAWRTGGDYAEQFF. The covered CDR3 bases are TGTGCCTGGAGGACAGGGGGGGACTATGCTGAGCAGTTC. The whole variable domain, filled in from reference TRBV31 and TRBJ2-1, reads AQTIHQWPVAEIKAVGSPLSLGCTIKGKSSPNLYWYWQATGGTLQQLFYSITVGQVESVVQLNLSASRPKDDQFILSTEKLLLSHSGFYLCAWRTGGDYAEQFFGPGTRLTVL.

In this sample, this clone turned up a few times. Mouse names are used for the genes. The CDR3 goes on 1 residue after the read ends, and that part is filled in from the germline J gene. J is TRBJ1-5 and V is TRBV1, with 8 bases fitting TRBD1. This CDR3 is 14 amino acids long. Germline lookup yields CDR1 NSQYPW and CDR2 LRSPGD (reference sequence). J lost 4 bases, V lost 1 base, and 0 bases had no gene match. This CDR3 reads CTCSAGTGNQAPLF. The covered CDR3 bases are TGCACCTGCAGTGCAGGGACAGGGAACCAGGCTCCGCTT.

A note on this clone: The listed genes are named as in mouse. CDR3 DNA, as far as it was read: TGTGCCTGGAGTCTGGGGCTCTAC. The encoded protein is CAWSLGLY. The complete CDR3 reads CAWSLGLYF. The chain is built from TRBV31 and TRBJ2-2; D uncertain. The observed sequence ends 1 residue before the CDR3 terminus, with the missing tail filled in from the germline J gene. This CDR3 has 9 residues. Germline V gene data show CDR1 as GKSSPN and CDR2 as SITVG. V was cut by 0 bases and J by 13 bases, with 3 bases left in between.

Note on this clone: The gene names given are mouse names. The CDR3 end is not reached by the read, which stops 1 residue before it; the germline J gene fills it in. The chain uses TRBV13-2 and TRBJ2-5, with 7 bases fitting TRBD1. The CDR3 contains 13 residues. The trim removed 5 bases at V and 0 bases at J, leaving 0 bases unmatched. Germline V gene sequence: CDR1 NNHNN, CDR2 SYGAGS (reference sequence). The CDR3 DNA, read in part, is TGTGCCAGCGGACAGGGGAACCAAGACACCCAGTAC. The encoded protein is CASGQGNQDTQY. The whole CDR3 protein reads CASGQGNQDTQYF.

This clone appeared a few times. The gene names here belong to mouse. The observed sequence ends 1 residue before the CDR3 terminus, with the missing tail filled in from the germline J gene. The chain couples TRBV31 to TRBJ1-3; TRBD1 matches 7 bases. The CDR3 sequence is 13 residues long. The germline V gene has CDR1 GKSSPN and CDR2 SITVG. The ends lost 3 bases at V and 3 bases at J; junction bases unmatched: 2. CDR3 DNA, as far as it was read: TGTGCCTGGAGGCAGGGGGGTGGAAATACGCTCTAT. This translates into CAWRQGGGNTLY. The whole CDR3 sequence is CAWRQGGGNTLYF. The variable domain in full, with the rest retrieved from reference TRBV31 and TRBJ1-3, is AQTIHQWPVAEIKAVGSPLSLGCTIKGKSSPNLYWYWQATGGTLQQLFYSITVGQVESVVQLNLSASRPKDDQFILSTEKLLLSHSGFYLCAWRQGGGNTLYFGEGSRLIVV.

Points on this clone: The germline and genes are mouse ones. The read ends 1 residue before the CDR3 terminus; that terminus is restored from the germline J gene. The chain employs TRBV20 and TRBJ1-1, with TRBD1 as a possible D gene (6 bases). This CDR3 comprises 14 residues. Germline V lookup: CDR1 GFQATS, CDR2 STVNSAI. The ends were cut back, 2 bases at V and 0 bases at J, with 10 bases in the middle. The CDR3 loop is CGARSQGANTEVFF. The CDR3 bases that were read are TGTGGTGCTAGGTCACAGGGTGCAAACACAGAAGTCTTC.

Of note for this clone: Genes and germline come from the mouse. The read finishes 1 residue shy of the CDR3 end, and the germline J gene is used to complete it. The rearrangement joins TRBV5 to TRBJ2-7; no clear D. The V end lost 1 base, the J end lost 2 bases, and 6 bases lay between the germline ends. The CDR3 runs to 13 residues. Per germline, CDR1 LGHNA and CDR2 YNLKQL (reference sequence). CDR3 DNA (partial): TGTGCCAGCAGCCAAGTACAGCCCTATGAACAGTAC. It codes for CASSQVQPYEQY. The complete CDR3 protein is CASSQVQPYEQYF.

Points on this clone: Genes and germline are mouse. The CDR3 end falls 1 residue outside the read, so it is completed with the germline J gene. J is TRBJ2-3 and V is TRBV5, with 8 bases aligning to TRBD2. CDR3 size: 15 residues. Germline-derived CDR1 and CDR2 are LGHNA and YNLKQL (reference sequence). V was clipped by 4 bases and J by 2 bases; unmatched bases: 5. The covered CDR3 bases are TGTGCCAGCAGCCCGGGGGGGCGCGATGCAGAAACGCTGTAT. The encoded protein is CASSPGGRDAETLY. Given in full, the CDR3 is CASSPGGRDAETLYF.

Worth noting for this clone: The gene names here belong to mouse. The CDR3 is CASSSTGENYAEQFF. Partial CDR3 DNA: TGTGCAAGCAGCTCGACTGGGGAGAACTATGCTGAGCAGTTC. The chain employs TRBV16 and TRBJ2-1, with 8 bases lining up with TRBD2. The read stops 1 residue short of the end of the CDR3; the missing end is completed from the germline J gene. J was trimmed by 1 base and V by 4 bases; bases with no gene match: 3. The germline V gene encodes CDR1 SGHSA and CDR2 FRNQAP. The CDR3 extends over 15 amino acids.

Comments on this clone: Genes and germline come from the mouse. The read finishes 1 residue shy of the CDR3 end, and the germline J gene is used to complete it. The V and J genes are TRBV29 and TRBJ2-5; 11 positions agree with TRBD1. This CDR3 region has 14 residues. The V and J ends lost 5 bases and 3 bases, in that order; junction bases with no gene match: 1. CDR1 and CDR2 from the germline V gene are MSHET and SYDVDS. CDR3 DNA, as far as it was read: TGTGCTAGCAGTAGGGACAGGGGGCAAGACACCCAGTAC. Translated: CASSRDRGQDTQY. The full CDR3 protein reads CASSRDRGQDTQYF.